This record concerns one T cell receptor (beta chain) sequence. Trimming at V came to 4 bases and at J to 4 bases, leaving 12 bases not matched to a gene. The CDR3 is made up of 17 amino acids. CDR1 is MDHEN and CDR2 is SYDVKM in the germline V gene. In the authors' workflow: Reference gene primer amplification gave estimated nucleated cell counts. Using immunoSEQ multiplex PCR, the repertoire was profiled, and TCRdb retains in-frame clones only, with some absent. V and J calls and clone size are copied from that table; D and trimming were computed from the DNA. The sample has around 140,000 clones, 60% to 85% seen once. This entry is derived from a study of blood T cell repertoires in COVID-19. Whole-study context: Collection of acute and convalescent COVID-19 samples took place in the United States, Italy and Spain. The cDNA or gDNA used as material had been derived from T cells, B-cell-depleted T cells, or PBMCs.

Sample: peripheral blood. The TCR originated in an older woman with acute or convalescent COVID-19. The genes are TRBV28 and TRBJ2-5; TRBD2 matches at 10 bases. DNA of the CDR3: TGTGCCAGCAGTTCGCGGACTAGCGGATTTGGAGGAGAGACCCAGTACTTC. This codes for CASSSRTSGFGGETQYF.